The 14 T cell receptor beta chains reported below all come from one sample, sequenced in a study of CD8 T cells in Susac syndrome. After extraction with the RNeasy kit, roughly 0.45 to 1 ug of the RNA was reverse transcribed using random hexamers. Using its own MiXCR run on the immunoSEQ multiplex PCR reads, TCRdb lists one record per CDR3 protein. The repertoire consists of under 200,000 distinct CDR3 sequences, with roughly nine tenths occurring once and the leading ten covering approximately 0.09%. The sequencing input was CD4+ T cells from PBMCs. Source of these receptors: a human donor with Susac syndrome.

The chain links TRBV5-1 to TRBJ2-2; D remains unclear. The CDR3 consists of 17 residues. Trimming left V 0 bases short and J 3 bases short, with 15 bases between. Looked up from germline, CDR1 is SGHRS and CDR2 is YFSETQ. As DNA, the CDR3 is TGCGCCAGCAGCTTGGTGTTTCAGGCCAAGGACACCGGGGAGCTGTTTTTT. It encodes CASSLVFQAKDTGELFF.

The V call is TRBV28, the J call TRBJ1-4; a weak D match, TRBD1 (5 bases). The CDR3 runs 15 residues. The V gene lost 6 bases and the J gene lost 5 bases, with 16 bases spanning the gap. Germline assignment: CDR1 MDHEN and CDR2 SYDVKM. Here the CDR3 reads CASRSTRDQNEKLFF. The CDR3 bases are TGTGCCAGCAGATCGACCCGGGACCAAAATGAAAAACTGTTTTTT.

This chain uses TRBV9 with TRBJ2-3; D is unresolved. This CDR3 has 12 amino acids. V lost 3 bases and J 12 bases, leaving 14 bases between the germline ends. CDR1 and CDR2 from the germline V gene are SGDLS and YYNGEE. In nucleotides, the CDR3 is TGTGCCAGCAGCGGAGAACGGGCCACCCAGTATTTT. Translating it yields CASSGERATQYF.

The J gene is TRBJ2-3, the V gene TRBV7-9; 12 nucleotides line up with TRBD2. Unmatched junction bases numbered 11, after V lost 3 bases and J lost 4 bases. Per germline, CDR1 SEHNR and CDR2 FQNEAQ (reference sequence). The CDR3 extends over 18 amino acids. The CDR3 reads CASSFLAGGPLAADTQYF. In DNA form, the CDR3 reads TGTGCCAGCAGCTTTCTAGCGGGGGGGCCCTTAGCGGCAGATACGCAGTATTTT.

This rearrangement joins TRBV20-1 to TRBJ2-5; 7 bases are a match to TRBD2. The V segment lost 0 bases and the J segment 4 bases; nucleotides outside the gene matches: 11. Germline assignment: CDR1 DFQATT and CDR2 SNEGSKA (reference sequence). The CDR3 runs 16 residues. This CDR3 reads CSARDQQGGRRETQYF. CDR3 DNA: TGCAGTGCTAGAGATCAACAAGGCGGGAGAAGAGAGACCCAGTACTTC.

The rearrangement links TRBV18 to TRBJ1-2; maybe TRBD1 (6 bases). There are 14 residues in the CDR3. V lost 1 base and J 5 bases, leaving 11 bases between the germline ends. The germline V gene has CDR1 KGHSH and CDR2 LQKENI. The CDR3 bases are TGTGCCAGCTCACCACAAGACAGGATTTATGGCTACACCTTC. Residues: CASSPQDRIYGYTF.

The gene calls are TRBV20-1 and TRBJ2-7, with D possibly TRBD1 on 5 matching bases. V lost 3 bases to trimming and J lost 6 bases, with 15 bases between them. The germline CDR1 and CDR2 sequences are DFQATT and SNEGSKA (reference sequence). There are 13 residues in the CDR3. CDR3 coding DNA: TGCAGTGCTAGGTGGCAGGGTCGGCCCGAGCAGTACTTC. It is translated as CSARWQGRPEQYF.

This chain links TRBV20-1 with TRBJ1-2, with D maybe TRBD1 (6 bases). The germline V and J ends were trimmed by 3 bases and 7 bases, with 15 bases remaining between them. This CDR3 contains 13 residues. Germline CDR1 reads DFQATT; CDR2 reads SNEGSKA (reference sequence). This CDR3 is CSASETGGSGYTF. Here the CDR3 DNA reads TGCAGTGCTAGTGAGACGGGGGGCAGTGGCTACACCTTC.

This sequence joins TRBV12-3 or TRBV12-4 and TRBJ1-1, with 8 bases matching TRBD1. The J segment lost 1 base and the V segment lost 5 bases, leaving 3 bases of the junction unmatched. The CDR3 is 14 amino acids. The CDR3 DNA reads as TGTGCCAGCAGTGGGGACAGGAAGAACACTGAAGCTTTCTTT. This translates into CASSGDRKNTEAFF.

The rearrangement uses TRBV7-8 and TRBJ2-7; TRBD1 matches 12 bases. The CDR3 has 18 amino acids. J lost 3 bases, V lost 4 bases, and 13 bases had no gene match. Looked up from germline, CDR1 is SGHVS and CDR2 is FQNEAQ. The chain's CDR3 is CASSSGTGGTIFYYEQYF. CDR3 DNA: TGTGCCAGCAGCTCCGGGACAGGGGGCACAATTTTTTACTACGAGCAGTACTTC.

The J gene is TRBJ1-5, the V gene TRBV4-1; 7 bases agree with TRBD1. V was pared by 0 bases and J by 4 bases, with 9 bases of the junction left unmatched. CDR1 and CDR2 from the germline V gene are MGHRA and YSYEKL. The CDR3 consists of 17 residues. CDR3 in amino acids: CASSQDFGDSINQPQHF. DNA of the CDR3: TGCGCCAGCAGCCAAGATTTTGGGGACAGTATTAATCAGCCCCAGCATTTT.

This clonotype was recorded a few times. The CDR3: CAISRTETYEQYF. The CDR3, as DNA: TGTGCCATCAGTCGGACAGAAACTTACGAGCAGTACTTC. The V gene is TRBV10-3, the J gene TRBJ2-7; TRBD1 is a possible D gene (6 bases). CDR1 ENHRY and CDR2 SYGVKD come from the germline V gene. The ends were cut back, 5 bases at V and 4 bases at J, with 12 bases in the middle. The CDR3 has 13 residues.

The chain uses TRBV6-1 and TRBJ1-3, with D perhaps TRBD1 (5 bases). The CDR3 is 14 residues long. With 8 bases removed from V and 3 bases from J, the gap between germline ends came to 14 bases. Germline lookup yields CDR1 MNHNS and CDR2 SASEGT. The CDR3 region has the DNA TGTGCCAGCGCCATGGCAGGGAATGGAAACACCATATATTTT. It yields the protein CASAMAGNGNTIYF.

The chain links TRBV7-6 to TRBJ2-5; TRBD1 aligns across 7 bases. Germline lookup yields CDR1 SGHVS and CDR2 FNYEAQ. The CDR3 extends over 15 amino acids. V lost 5 bases, J lost 4 bases, and 10 bases stayed unmatched. The CDR3 region has the DNA TGTGCCAGCAGCCCCCGGGTAGGGGGCGCAGAGACCCAGTACTTC. This translates into CASSPRVGGAETQYF.